These 25 T cell receptor beta chains were sequenced from one sample in a study of post-analysis software for immune sequencing data (dated by TCRdb to 2013 to 2016). No antigen has been assigned to these receptors. Receptor libraries were prepared by PCR. The sequencing machine was an Illumina HiSeq 2500. To reduce PCR and sequencing biases, unique molecular identifiers were built into the TCR beta cDNA libraries. TCRdb passed the public sequencing reads through fastp at Q25 and MiXCR, retaining productive beta sequences. When rows share a CDR3 protein, they turn into one entry using the most common DNA and genes. Here the sample has about 570,000 distinct CDR3 sequences; around a third occur a single time. About 6% of the sample is in the top ten clones. The paper as a whole reports these results and caveats: Roughly 5 TRBV segments, including TRBV5-6, TRBV5-1 and TRBV20-1, were significantly more frequent in patients than controls.

Specimen: blood. The source is a girl aged 2-17 years with multiple sclerosis.

The chain is built from TRBV4-1 and TRBJ2-7, with D hard to call. The CDR3 contains 15 residues. Trimming cost V 0 bases and J 10 bases, with 19 bases left between them. Per germline, CDR1 MGHRA and CDR2 YSYEKL. The chain's CDR3 is CASSQERWARWPQYF. DNA for the CDR3: TGCGCCAGCAGCCAAGAACGTTGGGCCAGGTGGCCCCAGTACTTC.

V usage is TRBV6-5 and J usage is TRBJ1-1; D is possibly TRBD1 (5 bases). CDR1 and CDR2 (germline): MNHEY, SVGAGI. Trimming removed 6 bases at V and 4 bases at J, with 21 bases between. This CDR3 has 16 residues. The CDR3 DNA reads TGTGCCAGCAGCCGACCCTCCCGGGGAAGGGGCACTGAAGCTTTCTTT. Amino acid sequence: CASSRPSRGRGTEAFF.

This chain joins TRBV6-6 and TRBJ2-7; TRBD1 matches 8 bases. CDR3 length equals 15 residues. Germline values: CDR1 MNHNY, CDR2 SVGAGI (reference sequence). V shed 4 bases, J shed 0 bases, and the junction held 5 bases outside the gene matches. In DNA form, the CDR3 reads TGTGCCAGCAGTTCCCCGGGACAGGACTCCTACGAGCAGTACTTC. Translated: CASSSPGQDSYEQYF.

This clonotype has just one count. The V and J genes are TRBV15 and TRBJ2-6, with D unclear. Germline loops: CDR1 LNHNV, CDR2 YYDKDF (reference sequence). The CDR3 is 17 residues long. The ends were cut back, 4 bases at V and 0 bases at J, with 13 bases in the middle. This CDR3 reads CATSKGPTSSGANVLTF. CDR3 bases: TGTGCCACCAGCAAGGGCCCCACGAGCTCTGGGGCCAACGTCCTGACTTTC.

This clonotype was seen more than once but under ten times. The rearrangement uses TRBV20-1 and TRBJ1-2, with a tentative D call TRBD1 (6 bases). Germline values: CDR1 DFQATT, CDR2 SNEGSKA (reference sequence). Trimming removed 6 bases at V and 4 bases at J, with 12 bases between. The CDR3 spans 12 residues. The CDR3 DNA follows: TGCAGTGCGATACAGGGATCCTATGGCTACACCTTC. As protein: CSAIQGSYGYTF.

The gene calls are TRBV10-3 and TRBJ1-5, with D hard to call. Germline V gives CDR1 ENHRY, CDR2 SYGVKD. Trimming stripped 5 bases from V and 1 base from J, with 15 bases between. The CDR3 contains 16 residues. This chain's CDR3 is CAISSKKDPSNQPQHF. CDR3 in DNA: TGTGCCATCAGTAGCAAGAAGGACCCAAGCAATCAGCCCCAGCATTTT.

This clonotype was observed a handful of times. The chain combines TRBV7-9 with TRBJ1-1; D ambiguous. Germline V gives CDR1 SEHNR, CDR2 FQNEAQ (reference sequence). CDR3 length: 16 residues. V lost 2 bases, J lost 2 bases, and 15 bases lay in between. The CDR3 sequence is CASSLFESAYNTEAFF. The CDR3 nucleotides are TGTGCCAGCAGCTTATTCGAATCAGCTTACAACACTGAAGCTTTCTTT.

The chain uses TRBV5-1 and TRBJ1-4; 8 nucleotides agree with TRBD1. With V trimmed by 4 bases and J by 7 bases, 9 bases remained unmatched. The V gene's germline CDR1 is SGHRS and CDR2 YFSETQ. CDR3 length equals 15 residues. The DNA for the CDR3 is TGCGCCAGCAGCATGGGGACAGGAGGAGGTGAAAAACTGTTTTTT. It translates to CASSMGTGGGEKLFF.

This chain connects TRBV28 to TRBJ2-5; no clear D gene. CDR1 is MDHEN, CDR2 SYDVKM, per germline. V was pared by 3 bases and J by 2 bases, with 10 bases between. This CDR3 spans 14 amino acids. Here the CDR3 reads CASSLRIVQETQYF. CDR3 coding DNA: TGTGCCAGCAGTTTGAGGATCGTGCAAGAGACCCAGTACTTC.

V gene TRBV13 combines with J gene TRBJ2-1; 8 bases align to TRBD2. The CDR3 covers 16 residues. From germline, CDR1 is PRHDT and CDR2 FYEKMQ (reference sequence). V lost 4 bases, J lost 8 bases, and 13 bases stayed unmatched. CDR3 loop: CASSSGHGGAPDEQFF. The CDR3 nucleotides read TGTGCCAGCAGCTCCGGCCACGGGGGGGCCCCGGATGAGCAGTTCTTC.

This chain's CDR3 is CASSAGVAQPQHF. In nucleotides, the CDR3 is TGTGCCAGCAGTGCGGGGGTAGCTCAGCCCCAGCATTTT. The genes are TRBV2 and TRBJ1-5, with D perhaps matching TRBD1 (5 bases). Trimming took off 4 bases at V and 6 bases at J, with 10 bases between the two ends. The V gene's germline CDR1 is SNHLY and CDR2 FYNNEI. The CDR3 loop spans 13 amino acids.

This chain links TRBV12-3 or TRBV12-4 with TRBJ1-2; D is uncertain. This CDR3 spans 13 amino acids. Trimming cost V 1 base and J 5 bases, with 8 bases left between them. DNA of the CDR3: TGTGCCAGCAGTTTAGACAACATTTATGGCTACACCTTC. It codes for CASSLDNIYGYTF.

This clonotype has just a few counts. The chain uses TRBV7-2 and TRBJ2-5; D is ambiguous. Trimming pared 5 bases from V and 4 bases from J, leaving 11 bases between. Germline CDR1 SGHTA, CDR2 FQGNSA. The CDR3 length is 13 residues. CDR3 sequence (DNA): TGTGCCAGCAGCCCCCTCTGGGGAGAGACCCAGTACTTC. The encoded protein is CASSPLWGETQYF.

This clonotype was detected a few times. The chain recombines TRBV6-5 with TRBJ2-3; TRBD2 matches 9 bases. Germline CDR1 MNHEY, CDR2 SVGAGI. The CDR3 is 16 amino acids. Trimming cost V 5 bases and J 3 bases; bases outside gene matches: 9. The CDR3 nucleotides are TGTGCCAGCAGTCGAGCGGGGGGCAGGGGAACAGATACGCAGTATTTT. Its protein is CASSRAGGRGTDTQYF.

This clonotype was observed a handful of times. This chain connects TRBV9 to TRBJ1-2; 7 positions match TRBD1. The germline gives CDR1 SGDLS, CDR2 YYNGEE. V was pared by 3 bases and J by 4 bases, with 3 bases of the junction left unmatched. The CDR3 contains 13 residues. The CDR3 DNA follows: TGTGCCAGCAGCGGACAGGGATCCTATGGCTACACCTTC. It yields the protein CASSGQGSYGYTF.

This sequence joins TRBV7-9 and TRBJ1-2; weak D call: TRBD1 (5 bases). Per the germline V gene, CDR1 is SEHNR and CDR2 is FQNEAQ (reference sequence). Between the trimmed V and J ends, which lost 1 base and 2 bases, there was a span of 14 bases. The CDR3 is 16 residues long. The CDR3 region is CASSLVDGKGNYGYTF. CDR3 nucleotide sequence: TGTGCCAGCAGCTTAGTCGATGGAAAGGGGAACTATGGCTACACCTTC. The variable domain in full, with the rest retrieved from reference TRBV7-9 and TRBJ1-2, is DTGVSQNPRHKITKRGQNVTFRCDPISEHNRLYWYRQTLGQGPEFLTYFQNEAQLEKSRLLSDRFSAERPKGSFSTLEIQRTEQGDSAMYLCASSLVDGKGNYGYTFGSGTRLTVV.

V gene TRBV13 combines with J gene TRBJ2-5, with 10 positions matching TRBD2. The V gene end was trimmed by 1 base and the J gene end by 6 bases; junction bases not matched to a gene: 2. The germline CDR1 and CDR2 sequences are PRHDT and FYEKMQ (reference sequence). This CDR3 comprises 14 residues. In nucleotides, the CDR3 is TGTGCCAGCAGCTTAGAAGCGGGAGGGCAGACCCAGTACTTC. Amino acid sequence: CASSLEAGGQTQYF.

This clonotype was seen a few times. The V and J genes are TRBV7-2 and TRBJ1-2; D gene uncertain. The CDR3 is 12 residues long. Trimming stripped 2 bases from V and 5 bases from J, with 6 bases between. Germline V gene data show CDR1 as SGHTA and CDR2 as FQGNSA. The CDR3 here is CASSLQLYGYTF. CDR3 DNA: TGTGCCAGCAGCTTACAGCTTTATGGCTACACCTTC.

This rearrangement joins TRBV3-1 to TRBJ2-3; D uncertain. The V and J ends lost 2 bases and 3 bases respectively, with 9 bases between them. CDR1 is LGHDT and CDR2 is YNNKEL in the germline V gene (reference sequence). CDR3 length: 14 amino acids. Here the CDR3 DNA reads TGTGCCAGCAGCCAACAGGTCCTTACAGATACGCAGTATTTT. This gives the protein CASSQQVLTDTQYF.

The sample holds many counts of this clonotype. The DNA of the CDR3 is TGTGCCAGCTCCCAAGGGGGGTATGGCTACACCTTC. Protein sequence: CASSQGGYGYTF. The V and J genes are TRBV3-1 and TRBJ1-2; D may be TRBD1 (6 bases). Trimming stripped 8 bases from V and 5 bases from J, with 12 bases between. Germline V lookup: CDR1 LGHDT, CDR2 YNNKEL (reference sequence). The CDR3 has 12 residues.

This chain uses TRBV4-1 with TRBJ2-7; 7 nucleotides align to TRBD2. In germline, CDR1 is MGHRA, CDR2 YSYEKL. This CDR3 comprises 19 residues. V gave up 0 bases and J gave up 2 bases; unmatched junction bases: 16. CDR3 DNA: TGCGCCAGCAGCCAAGAGAAACTAGCCAAGCGGGGATCGACCTACGAGCAGTACTTC. Translated, it gives CASSQEKLAKRGSTYEQYF.

J is TRBJ1-1 and V is TRBV12-3 or TRBV12-4, with D hard to call. Trimming left V 8 bases short and J 0 bases short, with 13 bases between. The length of the CDR3 is 14 residues. CDR3 DNA: TGTGCCAGCTTCCCTGGGCTCCTGAACACTGAAGCTTTCTTT. It encodes CASFPGLLNTEAFF.

This clonotype was seen a handful of times. The V call is TRBV5-1, the J call TRBJ2-5; tentative D call: TRBD1 (5 bases). Germline V gives CDR1 SGHRS, CDR2 YFSETQ. V lost 4 bases and J 2 bases, leaving 12 bases between the germline ends. CDR3 length: 14 residues. CDR3 sequence: CASSTGPSQETQYF. The CDR3 DNA reads TGCGCCAGCAGCACAGGACCCTCGCAAGAGACCCAGTACTTC.

This rearrangement joins TRBV5-1 to TRBJ2-3, with D tentatively TRBD1 or TRBD2 (5 bases each). Germline CDR1 is SGHRS and CDR2 is YFSETQ. Trimming pared 4 bases from V and 6 bases from J, leaving 15 bases between. The CDR3 contains 14 residues. CDR3 bases: TGCGCCAGCAGCAGGGGAAGCGGTGAGGATACGCAGTATTTT. It specifies CASSRGSGEDTQYF.

The CDR3: CASSYTAGEQYF. CDR3 nucleotides: TGTGCCAGCAGTTACACGGCCGGCGAGCAGTACTTC. V gene TRBV6-5 combines with J gene TRBJ2-7; no definite D call. Trimming pared 2 bases from V and 6 bases from J, leaving 8 bases between. In germline, CDR1 is MNHEY, CDR2 SVGAGI. The CDR3 has 12 amino acids.